A selection of T cell receptor beta chains follows, all from one sample in a study of cytomegalovirus exposure and HLA in healthy donors. Profiled with immunoSEQ multiplex PCR; TCRdb holds only in-frame clones, not every one. Of 150,000 to 200,000 clones in the sample, 80% were seen once. Material for sequencing was PBMCs. The receptors originated from a man aged 18-30 years in good health and CMV-seropositive. Each CDR3 is given with its conserved first and last residue. The D gene is left open where the match is weak. Rows give clone size only sometimes, using once, few, many, or a class for an expanded clone.

>NA|TRBJ2-5|NA|TRBV7-9
TGTGCCAGCAGCTCCAAAACAGGGCCCCCCAAAGAGACCCAGTACTTC
CASSSKTGPPKETQYF
>TRBD1|TRBJ1-2|NA|TRBV6-5
TGTGCCAGCAGGGAGGGACAGGTCTATAGCTACACCTTC
CASREGQVYSYTF
>NA|TRBJ1-4|NA|TRBV25-1
TGTGCCAGCAGTGAAACGGGGGGCACTAATGAAAAACTGTTTTTT
CASSETGGTNEKLFF
>NA|TRBJ2-7|NA|TRBV16
TGTGCCAGCAGCCCCAGGGGCGGGAGTTACTACGAGCAGTACTTC
CASSPRGGSYYEQYF
>TRBD1|TRBJ1-1|once|TRBV13
TGTGCCAGCAGTCAGGGGGCGGGGGACACTGAAGCTTTCTTT
CASSQGAGDTEAFF
>TRBD1|TRBJ1-4|NA|TRBV29-1
TGCAGCGTACGGACAGGGAGAGGGTTTAATGAAAAACTGTTTTTT
CSVRTGRGFNEKLFF
>NA|TRBJ1-6|NA|TRBV5-1
TGCGCCAGCAGCTTTAACACAGGAAATAATTCACCCCTCCACTTT
CASSFNTGNNSPLHF
>NA|TRBJ1-2|NA|TRBV5-5
TGTGCCAGCACCCACCTCCAGAACTATGGCTACACCTTC
CASTHLQNYGYTF
>TRBD2|TRBJ2-1|NA|TRBV5-6
TGTGCCAGCAGCTTACGGACTAGCGGGAAATACAATGAGCAGTTCTTC
CASSLRTSGKYNEQFF
>NA|TRBJ1-2|few|TRBV5-6
TGTGCCAGCAGCTGGGCTCAGGGGCCTAACTATGGCTACACCTTC
CASSWAQGPNYGYTF
>NA|TRBJ1-5|few|TRBV19
TGTGCCAGTAGTGCCGCCGGGACTGACGGTGGGCAGCCCCAGCATTTT
CASSAAGTDGGQPQHF
>TRBD2|TRBJ2-1|NA|TRBV2
TGTGCCAGCAGGGCTAGCGGGGGGGCGGGTAATGAGCAGTTCTTC
CASRASGGAGNEQFF
>NA|TRBJ1-3|NA|TRBV4-1
TGCGCCAGCAGCCAAGGTCCAGGGGTAGGTGGAAACACCATATATTTT
CASSQGPGVGGNTIYF
>NA|TRBJ2-2|NA|TRBV7-3
TGTGCCAGCAGCTTAATCTCGGGCGGGGAGCTGTTTTTT
CASSLISGGELFF
>NA|TRBJ1-2|few|TRBV27
TGTGCCAGCAGTCTGACCCACGGGAGGCACTATGGCTACACCTTC
CASSLTHGRHYGYTF
>TRBD1|TRBJ2-7|NA|TRBV5-1
TGCGCCAGCAGCCCCGGCCAGGGGGCCGGGTACGAGCAGTACTTC
CASSPGQGAGYEQYF
>TRBD1|TRBJ1-1|NA|TRBV19
TGTGCCAGTAGTATGACGGTCGACCTCGGGACAGGGCTGGGGGCGAACACTGAAGCTTTCTTT
CASSMTVDLGTGLGANTEAFF
>NA|TRBJ1-1|NA|TRBV6-4
TGTGCCAGCAGTGACTCCCACGAAGGGGGCACTGAAGCTTTCTTT
CASSDSHEGGTEAFF
>TRBD1|TRBJ2-5|NA|TRBV19
TGTGCCAGTAGTCCGGGGACAGGCGAGACCCAGTACTTC
CASSPGTGETQYF
>NA|TRBJ2-2|NA|TRBV11-2
TGTGCCAGCAGCTTAGAGCTGAACTCAAGGGGTACCGGGGAGCTGTTTTTT
CASSLELNSRGTGELFF
>NA|TRBJ1-4|NA|TRBV14
TGTGCCAGCAGCCAAGTTTGGGGGGAAGGCCTGTTTTTT
CASSQVWGEGLFF
>NA|TRBJ2-1|NA|TRBV19
TGTGCCAGTAGACAGGGCTGGGATGAGCAGTTCTTC
CASRQGWDEQFF
>NA|TRBJ2-1|NA|TRBV4-2
TGTGCCAGCAGCCTCGGGACTCTAGGGAATGAGCAGTTCTTC
CASSLGTLGNEQFF
>NA|TRBJ1-5|NA|TRBV2
TGTGCCAGCAGTGAATTCGGGAATCAGCCCCAGCATTTT
CASSEFGNQPQHF
>NA|TRBJ1-3|NA|TRBV15
TGTGCCACCAGCAGCGGGACAATTGGAAACACCATATATTTT
CATSSGTIGNTIYF
>TRBD2|TRBJ2-7|medium-sized|TRBV6-5
TGTGCCAGCAGCGAAGCGGGGTCCTCCTACGAGCAGTACTTC
CASSEAGSSYEQYF
>NA|TRBJ2-1|NA|TRBV7-9
TGTGCCAGCAGCCAGGCTCCCAGCTCCTACAATGAGCAGTTCTTC
CASSQAPSSYNEQFF
>TRBD1|TRBJ1-2|few|TRBV5-8
TGTGCCAGCAGCCGGGACAGCTATGGCTACACCTTC
CASSRDSYGYTF
>NA|TRBJ2-1|NA|TRBV5-1
TGCGCCAGCAGCCCCCAGCGGGCCTACAATGAGCAGTTCTTC
CASSPQRAYNEQFF
>TRBD1|TRBJ1-6|NA|TRBV30
TGTGCCTGGAGTAATACAGGGGCGGTCAATTCACCCCTCCACTTT
CAWSNTGAVNSPLHF
>NA|TRBJ2-3|few|TRBV7-9
TGTGCCAGCAGGTCTACAGGGTTTCCAGATACGCAGTATTTT
CASRSTGFPDTQYF
>TRBD2|TRBJ2-1|NA|TRBV7-8
TGTGCCAGCAGCTTAGACGGGGGGGCCTACAATGAGCAGTTCTTC
CASSLDGGAYNEQFF
>TRBD1|TRBJ2-7|NA|TRBV6-4
TGTGCCAGCAGAAACCCCCGGACAGGGAGCTCCTACGAGCAGTACTTC
CASRNPRTGSSYEQYF
>TRBD1|TRBJ1-6|few|TRBV6-1
TGTGCCAGCAGAGAAGGGACAGCTAGTCTCCACTTT
CASREGTASLHF
>TRBD2|TRBJ2-2|NA|TRBV19
TGTGCCAGTAGTTTAGCGGGAGGGTCGAACACCGGGGAGCTGTTTTTT
CASSLAGGSNTGELFF
>TRBD1|TRBJ2-7|NA|TRBV6-5
TGTGCCAGCACCCAGGGACAGGGGTGGTACGAGCAGTACTTC
CASTQGQGWYEQYF
>NA|TRBJ1-2|NA|TRBV27
TGTGCCAGCAACCATTTCCCCCGGAGGACGGGGGACTATGGCTACACCTTC
CASNHFPRRTGDYGYTF
>NA|TRBJ2-2|NA|TRBV6-5
TGTGCCAGCAGCCAAACTCGTGGCGGGGAGCTGTTTTTT
CASSQTRGGELFF
>NA|TRBJ1-1|NA|TRBV7-9
TGTGCCAGCAGACCGGGGGGGACTGAAGCTTTCTTT
CASRPGGTEAFF
>NA|TRBJ1-3|NA|TRBV2
TGTGCCAGCAGTGAAAGAGTTTCGGGAAACACCATATATTTT
CASSERVSGNTIYF
>TRBD1|TRBJ2-5|NA|TRBV5-1
TGCGCCAGCAGCTTGGGGCAGGGGGCATGGGAGACCCAGTACTTC
CASSLGQGAWETQYF
>TRBD1|TRBJ2-1|NA|TRBV5-1
TGCGCCAGCAGCTTGGGACAGGGTCCATACAATGAGCAGTTCTTC
CASSLGQGPYNEQFF
>NA|TRBJ1-1|NA|TRBV30
TGTGCCTGGGTCACAGTGAACACTGAAGCTTTCTTT
CAWVTVNTEAFF
>TRBD1|TRBJ2-3|NA|TRBV19
TGTGCCAGTAGTCTCAGGACAGGGGTTGGAGCTAGCACAGATACGCAGTATTTT
CASSLRTGVGASTDTQYF
>NA|TRBJ2-5|once|TRBV29-1
TGCAGCGTTTCCCCGGAGCAAGAGACCCAGTACTTC
CSVSPEQETQYF
>NA|TRBJ1-2|NA|TRBV10-3
TGTGCCATCAGTGAGTCGGGAGGATACGTCGGCTACACCTTC
CAISESGGYVGYTF
>NA|TRBJ2-5|NA|TRBV15
TGTGCCACCAGGGGAAACGGGGGGCTTATCCAAGAGACCCAGTACTTC
CATRGNGGLIQETQYF
>NA|TRBJ1-5|few|TRBV19
TGTGCCAGCCGACACCTTGGGGGGAGGATCCAGCCCCAGCATTTT
CASRHLGGRIQPQHF
>TRBD2|TRBJ2-7|NA|TRBV6-6
TGTGCCAGCAGTTACGACGCGGGGGGCGCCTACGAGCAGTACTTC
CASSYDAGGAYEQYF
>TRBD1|TRBJ1-1|NA|TRBV10-3
TGTGCCATCAGAACAACAGGGGGGGAGGCTTTCTTT
CAIRTTGGEAFF
>NA|TRBJ1-2|NA|TRBV30
TGTGCCTGGAGTGGGACAGACTATAACTATGGCTACACCTTC
CAWSGTDYNYGYTF
>TRBD1|TRBJ2-1|NA|TRBV13
TGTGCCAGCAGCCCCAAGGACAGGAGAAACAATGAGCAGTTCTTC
CASSPKDRRNNEQFF
>NA|TRBJ2-5|NA|TRBV2
TGTGCCAGCAGTGAAGATAGGGGGCAAGAGACCCAGTACTTC
CASSEDRGQETQYF
>TRBD2|TRBJ2-4|NA|TRBV15
TGTGCCACCAGCATGGGAGGACTAGGGGCCAAAAACATTCAGTACTTC
CATSMGGLGAKNIQYF
>NA|TRBJ1-5|NA|TRBV27
TGTGCCAGCAGTTTAGGAGGGGTCCAGCCCCAGCATTTT
CASSLGGVQPQHF